The present T cell receptor (beta chain) was sequenced within a study of cytomegalovirus exposure and HLA in healthy donors. Overall study: Earlier, some 180 million T cells were analyzed, and about 100 million unique TCR beta sequences were found among them. Around 80 million unique TCRs from HLA-typed donors were held in an early data release. Study-level points and caveats: TCR beta chains numbering some 160 were designated cytomegalovirus-associated.

To note about this clone: Its antigen is not identified.

Each donor's status was that of a healthy bone marrow donor. The germline CDR1 and CDR2 sequences are MNHEY and SMNVEV (reference sequence). CDR3 size: 13 residues. Trimming took 4 bases from V and 1 from J, leaving 5 bases between them. With 60 Vbeta and 13 Jbeta primers, the PCR was carried out. Using immunoSEQ multiplex PCR, the repertoire was profiled, and TCRdb retains in-frame clones only, with some absent. The sample lists about 160,000 clones, about three quarters seen once, with more than 2.5% in the top ten. This TCR derives from a woman aged 25 to 45 in good health and CMV-seronegative. The sample comprised PBMCs. This sequence joins TRBV27 and TRBJ2-1; D uncertain. The CDR3, as DNA: TGTGCCAGCAGTTACGGGTCCTACAATGAGCAGTTCTTC. It translates to CASSYGSYNEQFF.